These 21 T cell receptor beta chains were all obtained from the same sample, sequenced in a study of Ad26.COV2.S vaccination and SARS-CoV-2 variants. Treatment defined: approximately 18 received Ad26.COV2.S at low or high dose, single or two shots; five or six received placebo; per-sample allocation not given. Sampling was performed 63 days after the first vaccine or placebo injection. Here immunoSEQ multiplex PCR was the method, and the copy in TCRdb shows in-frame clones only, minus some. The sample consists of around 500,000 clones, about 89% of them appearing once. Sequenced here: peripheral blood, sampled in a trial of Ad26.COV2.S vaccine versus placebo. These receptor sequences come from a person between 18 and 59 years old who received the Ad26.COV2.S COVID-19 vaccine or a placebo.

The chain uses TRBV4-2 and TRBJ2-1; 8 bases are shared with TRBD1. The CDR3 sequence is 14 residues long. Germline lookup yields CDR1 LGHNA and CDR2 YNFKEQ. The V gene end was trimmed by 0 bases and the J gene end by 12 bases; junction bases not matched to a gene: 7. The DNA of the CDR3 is TGTGCCAGCAGCCAAGAATTCGGGACAGGAGGGCAGTTCTTC. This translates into CASSQEFGTGGQFF.

CDR3 loop: CASSYASYGYNEQFF. DNA for the CDR3: TGTGCCAGCAGTTACGCTAGTTACGGGTACAATGAGCAGTTCTTC. The rearrangement uses TRBV6-5 and TRBJ2-1; D unresolved. Trimming cost V 2 bases and J 4 bases, with 12 bases left between them. The CDR3 has 15 amino acids. Germline CDR1 and CDR2: MNHEY and SVGAGI.

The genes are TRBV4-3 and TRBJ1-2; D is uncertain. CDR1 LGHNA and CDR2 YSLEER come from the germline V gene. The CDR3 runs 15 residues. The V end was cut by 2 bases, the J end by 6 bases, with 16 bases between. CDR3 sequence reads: CASSQNTDWHHGYTF. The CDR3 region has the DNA TGCGCCAGCAGCCAAAACACGGATTGGCACCATGGCTACACCTTC.

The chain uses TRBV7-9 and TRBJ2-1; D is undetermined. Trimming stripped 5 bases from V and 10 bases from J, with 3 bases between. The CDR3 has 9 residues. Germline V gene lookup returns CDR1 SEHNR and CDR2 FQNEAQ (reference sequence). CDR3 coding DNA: TGTGCCAGCAGCCACGAGCAGTTCTTC. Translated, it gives CASSHEQFF.

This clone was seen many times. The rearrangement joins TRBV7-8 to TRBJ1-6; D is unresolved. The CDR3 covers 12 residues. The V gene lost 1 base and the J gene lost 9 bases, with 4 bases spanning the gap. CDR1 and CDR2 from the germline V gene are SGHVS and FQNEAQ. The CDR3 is CASSLVSSPLHF. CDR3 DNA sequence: TGTGCCAGCAGCTTAGTCTCTTCACCCCTCCACTTT.

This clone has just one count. The CDR3 is CASSIPTVFGVGQPQHF. For the CDR3, the DNA is TGTGCCAGTAGTATCCCCACTGTGTTCGGGGTTGGTCAGCCCCAGCATTTT. The J gene is TRBJ1-5, the V gene TRBV19; the D is unclear. From germline, CDR1 is LNHDA and CDR2 SQIVND (reference sequence). The ends were cut back, 3 bases at V and 6 bases at J, with 21 bases in the middle. The CDR3 is made up of 17 amino acids.

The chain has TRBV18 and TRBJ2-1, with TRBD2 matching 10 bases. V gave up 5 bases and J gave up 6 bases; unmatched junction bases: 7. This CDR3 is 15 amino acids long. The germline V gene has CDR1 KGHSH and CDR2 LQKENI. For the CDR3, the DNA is TGTGCCAGCTCAGCGGGACTAGCGATCCTCAATGAGCAGTTCTTC. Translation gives CASSAGLAILNEQFF.

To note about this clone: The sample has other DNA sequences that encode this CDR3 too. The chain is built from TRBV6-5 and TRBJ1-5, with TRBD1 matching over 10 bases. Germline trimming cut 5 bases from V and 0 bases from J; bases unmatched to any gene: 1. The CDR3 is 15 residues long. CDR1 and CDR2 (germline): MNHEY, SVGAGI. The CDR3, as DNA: TGTGCCAGCAGTCGGGACAGGGGTAGCAATCAGCCCCAGCATTTT. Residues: CASSRDRGSNQPQHF.

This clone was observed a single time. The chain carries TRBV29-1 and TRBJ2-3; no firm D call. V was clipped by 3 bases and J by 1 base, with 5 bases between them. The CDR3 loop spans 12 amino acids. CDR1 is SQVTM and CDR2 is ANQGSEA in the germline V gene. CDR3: CSVDRGTDTQYF. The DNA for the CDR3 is TGCAGCGTTGATCGGGGCACAGATACGCAGTATTTT.

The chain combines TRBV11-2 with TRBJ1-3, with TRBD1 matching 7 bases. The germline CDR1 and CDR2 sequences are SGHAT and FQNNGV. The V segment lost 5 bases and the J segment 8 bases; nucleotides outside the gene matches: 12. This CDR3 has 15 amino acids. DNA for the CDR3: TGTGCCAGCAGCCGAAGGGGGCAGTTAGTGGACACCATATATTTT. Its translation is CASSRRGQLVDTIYF.

CDR3 region: CASSDGTNQPQHF. DNA for the CDR3: TGTGCCAGCTCGGACGGAACCAATCAGCCCCAGCATTTT. The chain couples TRBV7-3 to TRBJ1-5; D gene unclear. The germline CDR1 and CDR2 sequences are SGHTA and FQGTGA. The length of the CDR3 is 13 residues. V dropped 8 bases and J dropped 3 bases, with 11 bases sitting between them.

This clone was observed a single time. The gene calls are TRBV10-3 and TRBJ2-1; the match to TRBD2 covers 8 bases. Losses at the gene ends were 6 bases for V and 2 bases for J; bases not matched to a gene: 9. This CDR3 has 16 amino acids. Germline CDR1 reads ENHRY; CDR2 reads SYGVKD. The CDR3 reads CAIRKSGGGPYNEQFF. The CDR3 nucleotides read TGTGCCATCAGGAAGAGCGGCGGGGGGCCCTACAATGAGCAGTTCTTC.

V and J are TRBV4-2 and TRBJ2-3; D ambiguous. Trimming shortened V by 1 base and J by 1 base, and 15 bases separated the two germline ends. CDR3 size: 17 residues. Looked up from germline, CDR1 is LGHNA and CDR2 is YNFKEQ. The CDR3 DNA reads TGTGCCAGCAGCCAAGTCCCTGGTCAGGACCGCACAGATACGCAGTATTTT. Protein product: CASSQVPGQDRTDTQYF.

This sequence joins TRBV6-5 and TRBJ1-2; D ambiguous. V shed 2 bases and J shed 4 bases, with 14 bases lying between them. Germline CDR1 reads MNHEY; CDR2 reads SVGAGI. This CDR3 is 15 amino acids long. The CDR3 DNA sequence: TGTGCCAGCAGTTACGCCGCGCAAGGGATCTATGGCTACACCTTC. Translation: CASSYAAQGIYGYTF.

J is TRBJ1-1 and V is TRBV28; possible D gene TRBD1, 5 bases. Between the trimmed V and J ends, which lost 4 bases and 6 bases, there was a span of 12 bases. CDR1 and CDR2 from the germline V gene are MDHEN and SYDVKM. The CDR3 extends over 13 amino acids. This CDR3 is CASSWGWGSEAFF. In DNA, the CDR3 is TGTGCCAGCAGTTGGGGGTGGGGCTCTGAAGCTTTCTTT.

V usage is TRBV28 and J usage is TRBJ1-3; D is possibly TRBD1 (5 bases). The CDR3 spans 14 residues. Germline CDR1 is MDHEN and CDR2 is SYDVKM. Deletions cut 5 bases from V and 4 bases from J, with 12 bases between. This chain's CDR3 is CASSQTGLGNTIYF. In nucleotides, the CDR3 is TGTGCCAGCAGTCAAACAGGCCTCGGAAACACCATATATTTT.

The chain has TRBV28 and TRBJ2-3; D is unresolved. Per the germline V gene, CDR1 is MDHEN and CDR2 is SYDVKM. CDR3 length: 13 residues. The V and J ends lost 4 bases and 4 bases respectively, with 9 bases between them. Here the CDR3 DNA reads TGTGCCAGCAGTTACCCCGTGGCAGATACGCAGTATTTT. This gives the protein CASSYPVADTQYF.

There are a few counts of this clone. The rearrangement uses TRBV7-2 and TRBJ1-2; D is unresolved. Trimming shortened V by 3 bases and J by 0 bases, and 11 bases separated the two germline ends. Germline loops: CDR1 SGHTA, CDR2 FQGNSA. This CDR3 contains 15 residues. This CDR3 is CASSFGSPPNYGYTF. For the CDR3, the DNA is TGTGCCAGCAGCTTTGGCAGCCCACCTAACTATGGCTACACCTTC.

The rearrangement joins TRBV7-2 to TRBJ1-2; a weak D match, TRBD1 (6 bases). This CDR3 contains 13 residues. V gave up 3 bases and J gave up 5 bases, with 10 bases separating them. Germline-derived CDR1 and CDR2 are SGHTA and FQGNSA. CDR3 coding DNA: TGTGCCAGCAGCTTCGACAGGCAGTATGGCTACACCTTC. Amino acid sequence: CASSFDRQYGYTF.

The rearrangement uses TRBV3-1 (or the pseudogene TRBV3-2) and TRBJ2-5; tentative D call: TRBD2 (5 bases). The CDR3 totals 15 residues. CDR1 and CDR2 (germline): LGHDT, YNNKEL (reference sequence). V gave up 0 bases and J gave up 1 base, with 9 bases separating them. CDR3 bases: TGTGCCAGCAGCCAAGATTTCAGCGGCCAAGAGACCCAGTACTTC. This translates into CASSQDFSGQETQYF.

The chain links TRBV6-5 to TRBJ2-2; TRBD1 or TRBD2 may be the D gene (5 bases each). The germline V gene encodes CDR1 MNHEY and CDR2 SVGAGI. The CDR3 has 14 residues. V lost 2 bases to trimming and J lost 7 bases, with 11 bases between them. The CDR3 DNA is TGTGCCAGCAGTTACAGGGGAGAGGGCGGGGAGCTGTTTTTT. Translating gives CASSYRGEGGELFF.